A single sample gave rise to the 12 T cell receptor beta chains below, sequenced in a study of blood T cells in healthy people across ages (dated by TCRdb to 2015 to 2017). Library preparation was by 5' RACE. Sequencing used an Illumina HiSeq 2500. A second PCR of about 7 to 12 cycles was run with a J-beta primer mix and a sample-barcoded 5' primer. The public sequencing data were trimmed at Q25 with fastp and processed into clonotypes with MiXCR by TCRdb, which kept only in-frame beta chains. Entries are consolidated by CDR3 protein sequence, retaining the most common genes and DNA. A total of 800,000 to 950,000 distinct CDR3 sequences appear in this sample, about 29% of them only once. 10% to 13% of the sample is in the top ten clones. Separately, the same data were catalogued under a study of T cells of mothers and their children.

Sequencing was done on a sample of blood. The receptors were sampled from a woman aged 40 to 50 in good health.

As for this clonotype: A single base separates this from a much larger clone, so it may be a read error. The chain uses TRBV6-2 or TRBV6-3 and TRBJ1-1; 9 bases line up with TRBD1. The germline CDR1 and CDR2 sequences are MNHEY and SVGEGT. The CDR3 runs 15 residues. Here the CDR3 DNA reads TGTGCCGGCAGTTACGTTGGGACAGGGATTTACGAAGCTTTCTTT. As protein: CAGSYVGTGIYEAFF.

CDR3 loop: CASSFKRGSSYNEQFF. CDR3 coding DNA: TGTGCCAGCAGTTTCAAGCGGGGGAGCTCCTACAATGAGCAGTTCTTC. This chain joins TRBV27 and TRBJ2-1, with 8 bases fitting TRBD2. With 3 bases clipped from V and 0 bases from J, the junction kept 4 bases outside the gene matches. Per the germline V gene, CDR1 is MNHEY and CDR2 is SMNVEV (reference sequence). The CDR3 totals 16 residues.

A few counts support this clonotype. At one end, the junction sequence differs from germline, possibly due to a read error. This chain connects TRBV9 to TRBJ2-3, with 8 bases that match TRBD1. CDR1 and CDR2 from the germline V gene are SGDLS and YYNGEE. The CDR3 contains 15 residues. DNA for the CDR3: TGTGCCAGCAGCGTTGGGACAGGCAGCACAGAAACGCAGTATTTT. Its protein is CASSVGTGSTETQYF.

The V call is TRBV10-3, the J call TRBJ2-7; 10 positions match TRBD1. V lost 2 bases, J lost 7 bases, and 5 bases stayed unmatched. The germline V gene has CDR1 ENHRY and CDR2 SYGVKD. This CDR3 contains 14 residues. CDR3 sequence: CAISEGTGEGEQYF. CDR3 sequence (DNA): TGTGCCATCAGTGAGGGGACAGGGGAAGGGGAGCAGTACTTC.

The rearrangement joins TRBV7-9 to TRBJ2-3; D is perhaps TRBD2 (6 bases). V gave up 3 bases and J gave up 6 bases, with 19 bases separating them. In germline, CDR1 is SEHNR, CDR2 FQNEAQ (reference sequence). This CDR3 is built from 16 residues. CDR3 in amino acids: CASSFLKVQAGDTQYF. The CDR3 nucleotides read TGTGCCAGCAGCTTCCTCAAGGTTCAGGCGGGGGATACGCAGTATTTT.

This clonotype was counted a few times. The chain is built from TRBV18 and TRBJ2-1, with 7 bases matching TRBD1. The CDR3 is 15 amino acids. Germline V CDR1 and CDR2: KGHSH, LQKENI. After removal of 3 bases from V and 1 base from J, the junction contained 3 bases not matched to a gene. The DNA of the CDR3 is TGTGCCAGCTCACCGGTACAGGGGTCCTACAATGAGCAGTTCTTC. It yields the protein CASSPVQGSYNEQFF.

This clonotype was counted ten times or more. This chain connects TRBV20-1 to TRBJ1-2; D possibly corresponds to TRBD1 (6 bases). Germline V CDR1 and CDR2: DFQATT, SNEGSKA (reference sequence). V was cut by 8 bases and J by 6 bases, with 16 bases left in between. CDR3 length: 12 residues. The CDR3 DNA follows: TGCAGTAGCACAGGGAAAGAGAATGGCTACACCTTC. Amino acids: CSSTGKENGYTF.

This clonotype showed up many times. This chain connects TRBV20-1 to TRBJ2-3; maybe TRBD2 (5 bases). V lost 6 bases and J 1 base, leaving 14 bases between the germline ends. Germline values: CDR1 DFQATT, CDR2 SNEGSKA (reference sequence). The CDR3 spans 14 residues. DNA of the CDR3: TGCAGTGCAAATGACTACCTGGGCACAGATACGCAGTATTTT. Protein: CSANDYLGTDTQYF.

This clonotype was observed a handful of times. The rearrangement links TRBV6-5 to TRBJ1-2, with 10 bases lining up with TRBD1. Per germline, CDR1 MNHEY and CDR2 SVGAGI. Trimming removed 5 bases from V and 13 bases from J; junction bases left unmatched: 7. CDR3 size: 12 residues. CDR3 residues: CASSQDRGRGTF. The CDR3 nucleotides read TGTGCCAGCAGTCAGGACAGGGGGAGGGGCACCTTC.

This clonotype showed up many times. The chain employs TRBV7-6 and TRBJ1-6; the D is unclear. Germline lookup yields CDR1 SGHVS and CDR2 FNYEAQ. The CDR3 sequence is 13 residues long. V lost 5 bases to trimming and J lost 9 bases, with 11 bases between them. The CDR3 DNA reads as TGTGCCAGCAGCCTAGAGGCTGCTTCACCCCTCCACTTT. Residues: CASSLEAASPLHF.

As regards this clonotype: A much larger clone sits a single nucleotide away, making a read error possible. The chain links TRBV7-2 to TRBJ2-4, with a possible D match to TRBD2 (6 bases). The CDR3 runs 20 residues. Per germline, CDR1 SGHTA and CDR2 FQGNSA. CDR3 region: CAGSSNDLLADDLAKNIQYF. CDR3 DNA: TGTGCCGGCAGCTCCAATGACCTTTTAGCGGACGATCTAGCCAAAAACATTCAGTACTTC.

With regard to this clonotype: The junction differs from germline at one of its ends, possibly a read error. V usage is TRBV27 and J usage is TRBJ2-5, with unresolved D. The CDR3 totals 14 residues. The V gene's germline CDR1 is MNHEY and CDR2 SMNVEV (reference sequence). The chain's CDR3 is CVSSLQSTSETQYF. CDR3 DNA sequence: TGTGTCAGCAGTCTCCAGAGTACCAGCGAGACCCAGTACTTC.